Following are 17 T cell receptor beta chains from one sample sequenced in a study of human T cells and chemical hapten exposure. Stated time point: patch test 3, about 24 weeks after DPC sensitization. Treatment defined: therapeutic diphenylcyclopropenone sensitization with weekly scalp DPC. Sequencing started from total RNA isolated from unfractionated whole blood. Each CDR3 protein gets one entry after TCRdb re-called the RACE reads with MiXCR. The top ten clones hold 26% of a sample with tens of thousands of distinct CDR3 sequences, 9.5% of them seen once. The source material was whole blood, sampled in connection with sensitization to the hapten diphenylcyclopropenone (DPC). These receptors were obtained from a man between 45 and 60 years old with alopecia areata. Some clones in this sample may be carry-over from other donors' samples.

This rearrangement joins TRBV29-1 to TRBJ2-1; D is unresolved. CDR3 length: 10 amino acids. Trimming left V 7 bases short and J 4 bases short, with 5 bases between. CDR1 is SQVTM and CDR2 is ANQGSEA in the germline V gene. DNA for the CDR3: TGCAGCGCATTTTACAATGAGCAGTTCTTC. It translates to CSAFYNEQFF.

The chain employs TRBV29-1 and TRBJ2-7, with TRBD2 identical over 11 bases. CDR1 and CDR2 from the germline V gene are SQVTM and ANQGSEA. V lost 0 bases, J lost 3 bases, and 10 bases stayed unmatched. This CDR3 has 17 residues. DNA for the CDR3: TGCAGCGTTGAAGATTATCATCTAGCGGGAGGAGGCTACGAGCAGTACTTC. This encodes CSVEDYHLAGGGYEQYF.

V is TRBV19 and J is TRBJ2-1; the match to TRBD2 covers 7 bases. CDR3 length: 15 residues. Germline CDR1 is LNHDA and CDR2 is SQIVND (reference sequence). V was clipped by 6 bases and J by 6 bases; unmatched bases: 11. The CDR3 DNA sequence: TGTGCCAGTAGGCTGGAGGGCGGGAGCGGCAATGAGCAGTTCTTC. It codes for CASRLEGGSGNEQFF.

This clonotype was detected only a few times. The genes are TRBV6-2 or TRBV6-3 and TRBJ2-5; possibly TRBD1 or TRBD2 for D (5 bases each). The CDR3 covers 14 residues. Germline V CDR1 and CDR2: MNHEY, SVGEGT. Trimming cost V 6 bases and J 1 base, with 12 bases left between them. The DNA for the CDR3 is TGTGCCAGCAGCACGGGACCTATCCAAGAGACCCAGTACTTC. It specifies CASSTGPIQETQYF.

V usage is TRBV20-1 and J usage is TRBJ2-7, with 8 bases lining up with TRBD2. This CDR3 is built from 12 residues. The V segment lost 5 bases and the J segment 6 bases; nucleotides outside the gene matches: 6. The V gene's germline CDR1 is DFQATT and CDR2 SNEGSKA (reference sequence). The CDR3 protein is CSAPGGGLEQYF. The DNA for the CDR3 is TGCAGTGCTCCCGGGGGGGGTCTCGAGCAGTACTTC.

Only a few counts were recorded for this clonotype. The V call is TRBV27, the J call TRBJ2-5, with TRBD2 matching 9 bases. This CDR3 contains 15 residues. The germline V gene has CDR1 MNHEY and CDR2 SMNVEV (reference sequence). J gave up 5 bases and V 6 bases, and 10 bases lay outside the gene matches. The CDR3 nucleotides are TGTGCCAGCAGGCCCCGCGGGGGGGCAGGGGAGACCCAGTACTTC. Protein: CASRPRGGAGETQYF.

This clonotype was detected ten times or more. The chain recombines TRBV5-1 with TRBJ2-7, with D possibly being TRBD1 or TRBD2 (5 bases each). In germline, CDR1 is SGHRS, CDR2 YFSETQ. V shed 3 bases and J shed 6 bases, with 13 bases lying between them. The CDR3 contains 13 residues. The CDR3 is CASSYGTTPEQYF. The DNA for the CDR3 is TGCGCCAGCAGCTACGGGACCACCCCCGAGCAGTACTTC.

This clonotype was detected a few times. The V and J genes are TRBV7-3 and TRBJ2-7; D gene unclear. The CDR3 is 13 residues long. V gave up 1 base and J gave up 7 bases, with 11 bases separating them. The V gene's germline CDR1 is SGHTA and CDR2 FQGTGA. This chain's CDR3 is CASSLSPTGEQYF. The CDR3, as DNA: TGTGCCAGCAGCTTAAGTCCTACTGGTGAGCAGTACTTC. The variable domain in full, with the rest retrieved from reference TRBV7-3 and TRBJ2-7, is GAGVSQTPSNKVTEKGKYVELRCDPISGHTALYWYRQSLGQGPEFLIYFQGTGAADDSGLPNDRFFAVRPEGSVSTLKIQRTERGDSAVYLCASSLSPTGEQYFGPGTRLTVT.

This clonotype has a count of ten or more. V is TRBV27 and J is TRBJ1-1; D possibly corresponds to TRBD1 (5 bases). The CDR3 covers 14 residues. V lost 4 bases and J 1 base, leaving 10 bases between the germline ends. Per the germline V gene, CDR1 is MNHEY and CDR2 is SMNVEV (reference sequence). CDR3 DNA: TGTGCCAGCAGTTCTGCAGGGCGGAACACTGAAGCTTTCTTT. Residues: CASSSAGRNTEAFF.

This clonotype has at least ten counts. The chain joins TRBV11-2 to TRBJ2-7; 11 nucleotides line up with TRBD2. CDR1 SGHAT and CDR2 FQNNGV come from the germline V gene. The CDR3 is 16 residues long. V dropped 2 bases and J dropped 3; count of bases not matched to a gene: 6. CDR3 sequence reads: CASSLTSGTSGYEQYF. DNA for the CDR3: TGTGCCAGCAGCTTAACCTCCGGGACTAGCGGCTACGAGCAGTACTTC.

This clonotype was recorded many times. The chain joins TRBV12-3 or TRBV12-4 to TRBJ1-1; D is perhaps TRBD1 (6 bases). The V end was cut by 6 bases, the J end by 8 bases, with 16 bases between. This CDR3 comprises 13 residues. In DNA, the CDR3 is TGTGCCAGCAGCAGAACAGGGTCCTACGAAGCTTTCTTT. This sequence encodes CASSRTGSYEAFF.

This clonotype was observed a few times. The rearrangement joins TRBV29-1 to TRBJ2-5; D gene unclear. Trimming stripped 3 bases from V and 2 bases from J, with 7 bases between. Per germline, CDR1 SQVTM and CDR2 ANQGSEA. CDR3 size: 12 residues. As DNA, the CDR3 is TGCAGCGTTGAGGAACAGCAAGAGACCCAGTACTTC. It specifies CSVEEQQETQYF.

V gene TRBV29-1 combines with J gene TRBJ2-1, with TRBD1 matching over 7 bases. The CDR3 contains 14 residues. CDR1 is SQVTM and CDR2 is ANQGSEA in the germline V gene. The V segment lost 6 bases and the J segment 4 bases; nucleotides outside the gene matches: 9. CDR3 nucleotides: TGCAGCGTCTCGTTTTACAGGGGTTACAATGAGCAGTTCTTC. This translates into CSVSFYRGYNEQFF.

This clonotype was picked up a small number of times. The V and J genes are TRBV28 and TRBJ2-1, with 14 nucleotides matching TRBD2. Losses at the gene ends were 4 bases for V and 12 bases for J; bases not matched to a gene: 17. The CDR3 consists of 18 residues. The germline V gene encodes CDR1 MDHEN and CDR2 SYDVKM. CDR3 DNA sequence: TGTGCCAGCAGTTCTTACCCGACTAGCGGGAGGGCATTTTTCGTGCAGTTCTTC. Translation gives CASSSYPTSGRAFFVQFF.

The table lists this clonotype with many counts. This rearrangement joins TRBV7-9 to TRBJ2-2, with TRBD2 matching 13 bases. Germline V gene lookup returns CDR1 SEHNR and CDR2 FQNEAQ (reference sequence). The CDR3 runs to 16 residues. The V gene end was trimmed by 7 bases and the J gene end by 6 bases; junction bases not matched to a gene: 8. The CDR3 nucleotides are TGTGCCAGCACCCGCGGACTAGCGGGAGTCCCCGGGGAGCTGTTTTTT. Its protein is CASTRGLAGVPGELFF.

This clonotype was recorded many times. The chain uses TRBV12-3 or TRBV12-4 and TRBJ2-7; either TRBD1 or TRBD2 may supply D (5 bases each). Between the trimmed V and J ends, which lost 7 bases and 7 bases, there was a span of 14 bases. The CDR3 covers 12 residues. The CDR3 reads CASNLSGGEQYF. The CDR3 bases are TGTGCCAGCAACCTCTCTGGGGGAGAGCAGTACTTC.

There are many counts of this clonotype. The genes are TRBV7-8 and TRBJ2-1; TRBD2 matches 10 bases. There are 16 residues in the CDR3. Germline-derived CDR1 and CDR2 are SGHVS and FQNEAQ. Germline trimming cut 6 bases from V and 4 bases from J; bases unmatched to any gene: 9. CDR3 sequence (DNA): TGTGCCAGCAGGTTTAGGGAAGCGGGAGGGTACAATGAGCAGTTCTTC. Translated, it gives CASRFREAGGYNEQFF.